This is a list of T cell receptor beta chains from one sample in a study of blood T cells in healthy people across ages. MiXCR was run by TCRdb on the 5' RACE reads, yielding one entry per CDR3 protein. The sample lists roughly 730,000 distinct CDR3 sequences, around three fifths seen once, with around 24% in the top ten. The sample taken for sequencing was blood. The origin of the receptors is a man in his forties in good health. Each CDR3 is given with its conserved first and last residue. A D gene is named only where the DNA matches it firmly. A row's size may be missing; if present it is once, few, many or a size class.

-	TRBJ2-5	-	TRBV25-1	TGTGCCAGCAGTGGTTTCGGATTTGAGACCCAGTACTTC	CASSGFGFETQYF
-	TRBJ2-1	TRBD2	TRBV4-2	TGTGCCAGCAGCCAAAACCTAGCGGGTACGGATGAGCAGTTCTTC	CASSQNLAGTDEQFF
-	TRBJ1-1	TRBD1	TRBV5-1	TGCGCCAGCAGCCAAATCAGGGGGAGGGACACTGAAGCTTTCTTT	CASSQIRGRDTEAFF
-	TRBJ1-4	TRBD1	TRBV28	TGTGCCAGCAGTCCGGGACAGGGAGGGCTGTTTTTT	CASSPGQGGLFF
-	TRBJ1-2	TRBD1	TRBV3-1	TGTGCCAGCAGCCAAGGGTTCACAGGGGAGAGAGATGGCTACACCTTC	CASSQGFTGERDGYTF
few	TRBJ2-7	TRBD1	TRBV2	TGTGCCAGCAGTGAGGGGACAGTTCCCTACGAGCAGTACTTC	CASSEGTVPYEQYF
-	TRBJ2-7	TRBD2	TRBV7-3	TGTGCCAGCAGCTTAACAGCGGGAGGGCCCCGCGAGCAGTACTTC	CASSLTAGGPREQYF
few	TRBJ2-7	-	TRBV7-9	TGTGCCGGAAGGGAGGCGGAGGGGTACGAGCAGTACTTC	CAGREAEGYEQYF
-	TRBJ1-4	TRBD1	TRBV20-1	TGCAGTGCTATCATAGGACAGGGGAGTCAAAAACTGTTTTTT	CSAIIGQGSQKLFF
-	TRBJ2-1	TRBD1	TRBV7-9	TGTGCCAGCAGCCCGCCGGGACAGAGAGACAATGAGCAGTTCTTC	CASSPPGQRDNEQFF
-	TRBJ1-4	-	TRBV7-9	TGTGCCAGCAGCTTAGCCTTCCGGGACGGTAATGAAAAACTGTTTTTT	CASSLAFRDGNEKLFF
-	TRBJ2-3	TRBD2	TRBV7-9	TGTGCCAGCAGCTCGACATTTCTAGCGGGGCTCACAGATACGCAGTATTTT	CASSSTFLAGLTDTQYF
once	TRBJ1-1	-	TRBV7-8	TGTGCCAGCAGCTTAGGGGTCGTGGTTTCGGGGGCTTTCTTT	CASSLGVVVSGAFF
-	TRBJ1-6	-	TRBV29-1	TGCAGCGTTGACGAGGGCGGTGGATCACCCCTCCACTTT	CSVDEGGGSPLHF
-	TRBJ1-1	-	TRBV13	TGTGCCAGCAGCTTAGGCAGGTTAACTGAAGCTTTCTTT	CASSLGRLTEAFF
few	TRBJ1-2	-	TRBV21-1	TGTGCCGGAGACCCGGGACAGCGTTACACCTTC	CAGDPGQRYTF
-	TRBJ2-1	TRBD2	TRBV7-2	TGTGCCAGCAGTTTACTGGCGGGGGAATACAATGAGCAGTTCTTC	CASSLLAGEYNEQFF
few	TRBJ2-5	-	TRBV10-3	TGTGCCATCAGTGAGTCGATAGACAGTCAGGAGACCCAGTACTTC	CAISESIDSQETQYF
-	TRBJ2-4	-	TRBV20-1	TGCAGTGCTCTAGGGGGGGGGTCGAACATTCAGTACTTC	CSALGGGSNIQYF
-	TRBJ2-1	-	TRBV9	TGTGCCAGCAGCACCGCTGACACCTACAATGAGCAGTTCTTC	CASSTADTYNEQFF
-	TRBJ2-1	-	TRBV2	TGTGCCAGCAGTCAATTCTCCTCCGCCTACAATGAGCAGTTCTTC	CASSQFSSAYNEQFF
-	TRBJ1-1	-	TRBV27	TGTGCCAGCAGTTTATCCCAGGCAGGGTTGGCCACTGAAGCTTTCTTT	CASSLSQAGLATEAFF
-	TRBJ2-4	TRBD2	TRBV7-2	TGTGCCAGCAGCTTAGTGAAACTAGCGGAGGGGGACATTCAGTACTTC	CASSLVKLAEGDIQYF
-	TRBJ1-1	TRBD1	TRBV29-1	TGCAGCGTTGAAGATTTGAGGGACAGAACAGAAGCTTTCTTT	CSVEDLRDRTEAFF
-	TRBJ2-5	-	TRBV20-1	TGCAGTGCTAGAGCACCGGGACAAGAGACCCAGTACTTC	CSARAPGQETQYF
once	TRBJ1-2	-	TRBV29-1	TGCAGCGTTGATGAGGGGGAAATCTATGGCTACACCTTC	CSVDEGEIYGYTF
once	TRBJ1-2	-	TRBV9	TGTGCCAGCAGCCCTCTCGGGGCAGCTAACTATGGCTACACCTTC	CASSPLGAANYGYTF
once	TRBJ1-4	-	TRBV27	TGTGCCAGCAGTCAGGGATCAACTAATGAAAAACTGTTTTTT	CASSQGSTNEKLFF
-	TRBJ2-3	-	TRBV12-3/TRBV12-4	TGTGCCAGCAGTTCGGTCCAGCGGTCGGATACGCAGTATTTT	CASSSVQRSDTQYF
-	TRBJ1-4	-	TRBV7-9	TGTGCCAGCAGCCCAACGCTAGCAGGGGACGATGCAACTAATGAAAAACTGTTTTTT	CASSPTLAGDDATNEKLFF
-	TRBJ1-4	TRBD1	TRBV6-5	TGTGCCAGCAGTTACTCAGGGAGGGGGCCCTCGTTACAACTGTTTTTT	CASSYSGRGPSLQLFF
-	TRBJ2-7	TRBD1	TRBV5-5	TGTGCCAGCAGCCCCAGGGGACAGGGTTCCCACGAGCAGTACTTC	CASSPRGQGSHEQYF
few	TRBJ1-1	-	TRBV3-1	TGTGCCAGCACTCACCGGGGAGGCACTGAAGCTTTCTTT	CASTHRGGTEAFF
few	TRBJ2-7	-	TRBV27	TGTGCCAGCAGTTTCGTTCAAACGGGACTCCTGCCCTACGAGCAGTACTTC	CASSFVQTGLLPYEQYF
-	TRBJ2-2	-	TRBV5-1	TGCGCCAGCAGCTTCGGCCAGGGGAACACCGGGGAGCTGTTTTTT	CASSFGQGNTGELFF
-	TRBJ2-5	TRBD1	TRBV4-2	TGTGCCAGCAGCCAAGGGAAAGCTGGGGGACAGACCCAAGAGACCCAGTACTTC	CASSQGKAGGQTQETQYF
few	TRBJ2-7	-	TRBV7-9	TGTGCCAGCAGCTCCAGACGCTACGAGCAGTACTTC	CASSSRRYEQYF
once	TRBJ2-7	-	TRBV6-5	TGTGCCAGCAGTTCCCTATCCTTTGGGGGCTCCTACGAGCAGTACTTC	CASSSLSFGGSYEQYF
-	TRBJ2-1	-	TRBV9	TGTGCCAGCAGCGTGCTAAGGGATGAGCAGTTCTTC	CASSVLRDEQFF
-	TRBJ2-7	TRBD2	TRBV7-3	TGTGCCAGCAGCTTAAACGCGGGACTAGCGGGAGCTAGGCATGAGCAGTACTTC	CASSLNAGLAGARHEQYF
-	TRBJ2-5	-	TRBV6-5	TGTGCCAGCAGTTACCAGGGCCAAGAGACCCAGTACTTC	CASSYQGQETQYF